The rows below give T cell receptor beta chains drawn from one sample of a study of shared clonotypes between healthy human individuals. Clones were sequenced by immunoSEQ multiplex PCR, and TCRdb holds only the in-frame ones, with some missing. In the table there are 2 million to 3 million clones, approximately 92% of which are singletons. Sequencing input: naive CD4+ T cells sorted from blood. These receptors were collected from a man younger than 35 in good health. CDR3s include the opening cysteine and the closing phenylalanine or tryptophan. Fields, in order: J gene, clone size, V gene, D gene, CDR3 protein, CDR3 DNA. A D gene is named only where the DNA matches it firmly. The size of a clone is reported for some rows only, either as once, few or many, or as a class for expanded clones.

J: TRBJ2-7; size: .; V: TRBV6-6; D: .; CDR3: CASSGGSVLSYEQYF; DNA: TGTGCCAGCTCAGGAGGTAGCGTACTCTCCTACGAGCAGTACTTC
J: TRBJ1-2; size: .; V: TRBV10-3; D: TRBD1; CDR3: CAIRTGTHGYTF; DNA: TGTGCCATCCGGACAGGGACGCATGGCTACACCTTC
J: TRBJ1-4; size: .; V: TRBV28; D: .; CDR3: CASTYQNEKLFF; DNA: TGTGCCAGCACTTACCAGAATGAAAAACTGTTTTTT
J: TRBJ2-4; size: .; V: TRBV30; D: TRBD1; CDR3: CAWRLTGEAKNIQYF; DNA: TGTGCCTGGAGACTGACAGGGGAGGCCAAAAACATTCAGTACTTC
J: TRBJ1-1; size: .; V: TRBV11-2; D: .; CDR3: CASSRTGNLNTEAFF; DNA: TGTGCCAGCAGCCGCACAGGGAACCTGAACACTGAAGCTTTCTTT
J: TRBJ2-2; size: .; V: TRBV7-9; D: TRBD1; CDR3: CASSLSPGQGAHGELFF; DNA: TGTGCCAGCAGCCTAAGTCCGGGACAGGGGGCTCACGGGGAGCTGTTTTTT
J: TRBJ2-7; size: .; V: TRBV5-4; D: TRBD2; CDR3: CASSRLGTSFYEQYF; DNA: TGTGCCAGCAGCCGCCTGGGGACTAGTTTTTACGAGCAGTACTTC
J: TRBJ1-4; size: .; V: TRBV6-5; D: .; CDR3: CASSTDSGFTEKLFF; DNA: TGTGCCAGCAGTACAGACTCGGGATTCACTGAAAAACTGTTTTTT
J: TRBJ2-7; size: .; V: TRBV5-1; D: .; CDR3: CASSDATEAYEQYF; DNA: TGCGCCAGCAGCGACGCGACGGAAGCCTACGAGCAGTACTTC
J: TRBJ2-7; size: .; V: TRBV10-1; D: TRBD1; CDR3: CASSPGQGNRYEQYF; DNA: TGCGCCAGCAGTCCAGGACAGGGCAATCGATACGAGCAGTACTTC
J: TRBJ2-1; size: .; V: TRBV7-2; D: .; CDR3: CASSLSRDLYNEQFF; DNA: TGTGCCAGCAGCTTAAGCCGGGACTTATACAATGAGCAGTTCTTC
J: TRBJ1-1; size: .; V: TRBV27; D: .; CDR3: CASSLSPEGRTEAFF; DNA: TGTGCCAGCAGTTTATCCCCCGAGGGACGGACTGAAGCTTTCTTT
J: TRBJ1-5; size: .; V: TRBV28; D: .; CDR3: CASSLSVGVGNQPQHF; DNA: TGTGCCAGCAGTTTATCTGTAGGGGTCGGGAATCAGCCCCAGCATTTT
J: TRBJ2-5; size: once; V: TRBV6-5; D: .; CDR3: CASRKDGGETQYF; DNA: TGTGCCAGCAGAAAGGATGGAGGAGAGACCCAGTACTTC
J: TRBJ2-5; size: .; V: TRBV18; D: .; CDR3: CASRPPARPYQETQYF; DNA: TGTGCCAGTCGTCCTCCGGCAAGACCGTACCAAGAGACCCAGTACTTC
J: TRBJ1-4; size: .; V: TRBV19; D: .; CDR3: CASSIIGNGPEKLFF; DNA: TGTGCCAGTAGTATTATTGGGAATGGGCCCGAAAAACTGTTTTTT
J: TRBJ1-5; size: .; V: TRBV27; D: .; CDR3: CASRQTGSNQPQHF; DNA: TGTGCCAGCAGGCAGACAGGTAGCAATCAGCCCCAGCATTTT
J: TRBJ2-3; size: .; V: TRBV10-3; D: .; CDR3: CAINDRPTDTQYF; DNA: TGTGCCATCAACGACAGACCCACAGATACGCAGTATTTT
J: TRBJ1-2; size: .; V: TRBV5-4; D: TRBD1; CDR3: CASADRGIVGYTF; DNA: TGTGCCAGCGCCGACAGGGGGATCGTTGGCTACACCTTC
J: TRBJ1-5; size: .; V: TRBV19; D: TRBD1; CDR3: CASSARTGDNHQPQHF; DNA: TGTGCCAGTAGTGCAAGGACAGGGGATAATCATCAGCCCCAGCATTTT
J: TRBJ2-7; size: .; V: TRBV5-1; D: .; CDR3: CASSLESSYEQYF; DNA: TGCGCCAGCAGCTTGGAGTCCTCCTACGAGCAGTACTTC
J: TRBJ1-2; size: .; V: TRBV7-2; D: .; CDR3: CASSLLGQLTTNYGYTF; DNA: TGTGCCAGCAGCTTATTGGGACAACTAACAACTAACTATGGCTACACCTTC
J: TRBJ1-3; size: .; V: TRBV30; D: .; CDR3: CAWRNGGGNTIYF; DNA: TGTGCCTGGAGGAACGGCGGTGGAAACACCATATATTTT
J: TRBJ2-7; size: .; V: TRBV5-1; D: .; CDR3: CASSSPGPTNEQYF; DNA: TGCGCCAGCAGCTCCCCGGGACCAACAAACGAGCAGTACTTC
J: TRBJ2-1; size: .; V: TRBV5-1; D: TRBD2; CDR3: CASSLEAGSYNEQFF; DNA: TGCGCCAGCAGCTTAGAAGCGGGATCGTACAATGAGCAGTTCTTC
J: TRBJ2-1; size: .; V: TRBV20-1; D: .; CDR3: CSALRGNEQFF; DNA: TGCAGTGCCCTCCGGGGCAATGAGCAGTTCTTC
J: TRBJ1-5; size: .; V: TRBV19; D: TRBD1; CDR3: CASSIGDRSNQPQHF; DNA: TGTGCCAGTAGTATAGGGGACAGGAGCAATCAGCCCCAGCATTTT
J: TRBJ2-1; size: few; V: TRBV7-9; D: TRBD2; CDR3: CASSLASGGPGEQFF; DNA: TGTGCCAGCAGCTTAGCAAGCGGGGGTCCGGGTGAGCAGTTCTTC
J: TRBJ1-1; size: .; V: TRBV14; D: .; CDR3: CASSQDSGRSTEAFF; DNA: TGTGCCAGCAGCCAAGATTCTGGCCGCTCCACTGAAGCTTTCTTT
J: TRBJ2-5; size: .; V: TRBV10-2; D: .; CDR3: CASNPKRSTETQYF; DNA: TGCGCCAGCAATCCCAAGAGGAGCACAGAGACCCAGTACTTC
J: TRBJ1-2; size: .; V: TRBV4-1; D: .; CDR3: CASSQAQGFNGYTF; DNA: TGCGCCAGCAGCCAAGCTCAGGGATTCAACGGCTACACCTTC
J: TRBJ2-3; size: .; V: TRBV7-7; D: TRBD1; CDR3: CASSMDRANTQYF; DNA: TGTGCTAGCAGCATGGACAGGGCGAATACGCAGTATTTT
J: TRBJ1-2; size: once; V: TRBV9; D: .; CDR3: CASSVEQGIGYTF; DNA: TGTGCCAGCAGCGTAGAGCAGGGGATAGGCTACACCTTC